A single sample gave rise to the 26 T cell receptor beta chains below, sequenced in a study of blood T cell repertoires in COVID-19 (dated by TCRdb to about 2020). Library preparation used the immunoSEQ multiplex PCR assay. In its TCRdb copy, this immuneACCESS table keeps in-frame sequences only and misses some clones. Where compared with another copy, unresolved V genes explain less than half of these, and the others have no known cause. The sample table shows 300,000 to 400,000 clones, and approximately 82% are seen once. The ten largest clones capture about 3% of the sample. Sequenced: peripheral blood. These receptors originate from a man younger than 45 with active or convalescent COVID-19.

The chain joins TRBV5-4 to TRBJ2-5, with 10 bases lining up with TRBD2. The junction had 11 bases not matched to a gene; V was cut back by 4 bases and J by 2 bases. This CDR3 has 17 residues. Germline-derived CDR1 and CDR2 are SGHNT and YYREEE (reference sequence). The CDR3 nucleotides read TGTGCCAGCAGCGCCGTCCCTAGCGGGGGAAATCAAGAGACCCAGTACTTC. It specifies CASSAVPSGGNQETQYF.

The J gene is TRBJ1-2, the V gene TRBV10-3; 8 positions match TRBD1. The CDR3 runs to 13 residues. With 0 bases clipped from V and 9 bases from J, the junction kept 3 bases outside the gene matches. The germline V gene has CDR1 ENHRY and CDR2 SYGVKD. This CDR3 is CAISESQGASYTF. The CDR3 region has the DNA TGTGCCATCAGTGAGTCCCAGGGGGCTAGCTACACCTTC.

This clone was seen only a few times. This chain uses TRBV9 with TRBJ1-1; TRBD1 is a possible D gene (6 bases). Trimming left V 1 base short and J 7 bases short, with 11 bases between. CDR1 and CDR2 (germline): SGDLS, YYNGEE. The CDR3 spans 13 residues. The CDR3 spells CASSVQGHGEAFF. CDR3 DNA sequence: TGTGCCAGCAGCGTACAGGGGCACGGTGAAGCTTTCTTT.

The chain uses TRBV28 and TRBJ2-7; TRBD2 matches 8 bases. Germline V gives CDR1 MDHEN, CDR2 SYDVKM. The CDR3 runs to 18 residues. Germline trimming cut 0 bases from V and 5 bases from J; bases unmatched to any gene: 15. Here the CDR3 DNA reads TGTGCCAGCAGTTTATGGGGTGGAGCGGGAGACGTCCCCCACGAGCAGTACTTC. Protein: CASSLWGGAGDVPHEQYF.

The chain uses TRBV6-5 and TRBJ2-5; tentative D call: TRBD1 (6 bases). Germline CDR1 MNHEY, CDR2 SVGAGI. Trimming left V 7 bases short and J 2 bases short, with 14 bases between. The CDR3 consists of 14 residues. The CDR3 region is CASTPQGIQETQYF. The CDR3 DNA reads TGTGCCAGCACCCCGCAGGGGATACAAGAGACCCAGTACTTC.

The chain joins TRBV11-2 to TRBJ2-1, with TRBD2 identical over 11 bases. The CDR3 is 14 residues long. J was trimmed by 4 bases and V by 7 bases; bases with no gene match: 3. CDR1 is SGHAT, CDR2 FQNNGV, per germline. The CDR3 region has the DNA TGTGCCAGCACTTTAGCGGGGGGGTACAATGAGCAGTTCTTC. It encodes CASTLAGGYNEQFF.

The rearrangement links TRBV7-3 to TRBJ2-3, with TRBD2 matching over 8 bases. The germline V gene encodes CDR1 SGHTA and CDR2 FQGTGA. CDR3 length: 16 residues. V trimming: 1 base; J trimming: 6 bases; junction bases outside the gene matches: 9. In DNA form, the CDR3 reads TGTGCCAGCAGCTTAAGCCCAGCGGGGGCCCCGGATACGCAGTATTTT. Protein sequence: CASSLSPAGAPDTQYF.

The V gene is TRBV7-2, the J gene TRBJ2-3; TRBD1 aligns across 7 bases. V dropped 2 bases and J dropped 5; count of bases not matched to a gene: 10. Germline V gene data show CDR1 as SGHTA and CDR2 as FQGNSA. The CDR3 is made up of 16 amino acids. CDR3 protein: CASSLRQGFRGDTQYF. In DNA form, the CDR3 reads TGTGCCAGCAGCTTAAGACAGGGTTTCCGAGGAGATACGCAGTATTTT.

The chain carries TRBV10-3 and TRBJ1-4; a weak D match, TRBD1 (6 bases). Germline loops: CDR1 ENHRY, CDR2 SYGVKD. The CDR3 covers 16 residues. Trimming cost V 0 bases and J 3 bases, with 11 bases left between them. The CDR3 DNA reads TGTGCCATCAGTGAGTCGCAGGGGAAGGCTAATGAAAAACTGTTTTTT. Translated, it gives CAISESQGKANEKLFF.

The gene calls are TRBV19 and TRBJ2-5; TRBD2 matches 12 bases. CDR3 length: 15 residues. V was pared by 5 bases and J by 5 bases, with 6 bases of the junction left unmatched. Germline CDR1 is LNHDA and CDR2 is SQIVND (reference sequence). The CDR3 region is CASSLTSGSEETQYF. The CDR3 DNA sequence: TGTGCCAGTAGTCTGACTAGCGGGAGTGAGGAGACCCAGTACTTC.

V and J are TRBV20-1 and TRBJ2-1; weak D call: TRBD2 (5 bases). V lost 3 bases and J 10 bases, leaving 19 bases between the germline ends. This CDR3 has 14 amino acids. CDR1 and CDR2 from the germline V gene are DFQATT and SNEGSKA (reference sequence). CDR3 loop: CSASPPLVRLEQFF. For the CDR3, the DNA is TGCAGTGCTAGTCCCCCACTAGTAAGGCTCGAGCAGTTCTTC.

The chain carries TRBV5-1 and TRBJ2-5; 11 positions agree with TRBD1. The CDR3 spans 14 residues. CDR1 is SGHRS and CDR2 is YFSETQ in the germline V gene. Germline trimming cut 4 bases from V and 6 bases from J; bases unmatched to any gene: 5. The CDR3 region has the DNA TGCGCCAGCAGCCCAGGGACAGGGGGACAGACCCAGTACTTC. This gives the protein CASSPGTGGQTQYF.

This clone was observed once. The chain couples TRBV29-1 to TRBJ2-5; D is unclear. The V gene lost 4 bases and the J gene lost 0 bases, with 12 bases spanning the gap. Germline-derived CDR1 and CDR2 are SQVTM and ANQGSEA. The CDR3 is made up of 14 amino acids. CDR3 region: CSVGFAGYQETQYF. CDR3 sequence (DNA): TGCAGCGTTGGATTCGCAGGATACCAAGAGACCCAGTACTTC.

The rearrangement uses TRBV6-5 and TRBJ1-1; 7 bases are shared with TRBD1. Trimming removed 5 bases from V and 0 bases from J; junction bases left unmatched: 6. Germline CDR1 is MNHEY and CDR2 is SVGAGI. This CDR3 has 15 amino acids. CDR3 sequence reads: CASSRRQGMNTEAFF. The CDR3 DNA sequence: TGTGCCAGCAGTAGGCGACAGGGCATGAACACTGAAGCTTTCTTT.

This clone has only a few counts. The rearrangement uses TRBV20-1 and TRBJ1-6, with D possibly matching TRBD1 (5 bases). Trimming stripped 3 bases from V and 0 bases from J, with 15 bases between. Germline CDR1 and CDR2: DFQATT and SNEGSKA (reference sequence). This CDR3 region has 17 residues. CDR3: CSASRDYQSSYNSPLHF. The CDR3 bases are TGCAGTGCTAGTCGGGACTACCAGAGCTCCTATAATTCACCCCTCCACTTT.

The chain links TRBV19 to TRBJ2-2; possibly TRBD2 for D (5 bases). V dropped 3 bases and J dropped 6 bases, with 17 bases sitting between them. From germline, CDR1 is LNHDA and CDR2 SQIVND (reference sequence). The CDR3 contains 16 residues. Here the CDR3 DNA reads TGTGCCAGTAGTATTCGGACTTCTGCCACACCCGGGGAGCTGTTTTTT. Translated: CASSIRTSATPGELFF.

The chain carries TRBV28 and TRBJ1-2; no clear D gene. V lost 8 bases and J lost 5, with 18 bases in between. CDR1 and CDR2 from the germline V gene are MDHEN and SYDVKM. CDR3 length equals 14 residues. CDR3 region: CASGSGVIIYGYTF. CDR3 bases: TGTGCCAGCGGTTCGGGAGTGATTATTTATGGCTACACCTTC.

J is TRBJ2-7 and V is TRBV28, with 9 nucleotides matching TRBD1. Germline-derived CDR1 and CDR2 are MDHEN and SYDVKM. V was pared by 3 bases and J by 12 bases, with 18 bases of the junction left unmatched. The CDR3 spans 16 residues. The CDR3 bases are TGTGCCAGCAGTTTGTCCAAAGGGACAGGGAGGATCGGAGGGTACTTC. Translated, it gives CASSLSKGTGRIGGYF.

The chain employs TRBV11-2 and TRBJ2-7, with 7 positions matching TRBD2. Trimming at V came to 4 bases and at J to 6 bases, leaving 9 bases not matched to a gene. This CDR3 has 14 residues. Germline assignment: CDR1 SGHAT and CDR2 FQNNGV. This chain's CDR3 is CASSYLAALGEQYF. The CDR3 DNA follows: TGTGCCAGCAGCTATCTAGCGGCTCTCGGCGAGCAGTACTTC.

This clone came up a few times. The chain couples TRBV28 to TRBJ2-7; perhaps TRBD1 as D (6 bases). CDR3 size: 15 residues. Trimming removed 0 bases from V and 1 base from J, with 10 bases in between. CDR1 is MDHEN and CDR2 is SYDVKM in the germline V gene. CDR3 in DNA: TGTGCCAGCAGTTTATGGGGGGACACTTCCTACGAGCAGTACTTC. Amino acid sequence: CASSLWGDTSYEQYF.

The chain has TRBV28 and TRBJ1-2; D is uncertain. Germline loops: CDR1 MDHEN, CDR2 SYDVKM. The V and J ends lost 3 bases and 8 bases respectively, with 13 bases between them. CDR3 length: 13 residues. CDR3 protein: CASSFRAPRGYTF. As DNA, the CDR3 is TGTGCCAGCAGTTTCCGAGCCCCCCGCGGCTACACCTTC.

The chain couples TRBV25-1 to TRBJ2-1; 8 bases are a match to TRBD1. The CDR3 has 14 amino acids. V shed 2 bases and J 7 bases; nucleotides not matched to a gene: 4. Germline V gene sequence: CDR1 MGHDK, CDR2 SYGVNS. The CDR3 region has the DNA TGTGCCAGCAGTGAACCGACAGGGGAGAATGAGCAGTTCTTC. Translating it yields CASSEPTGENEQFF.

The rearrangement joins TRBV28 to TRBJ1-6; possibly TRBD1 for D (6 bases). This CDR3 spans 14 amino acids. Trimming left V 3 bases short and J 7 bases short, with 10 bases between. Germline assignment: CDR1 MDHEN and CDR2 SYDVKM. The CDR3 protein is CASSLDSVNSPLHF. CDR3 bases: TGTGCCAGCAGTTTGGACAGCGTAAATTCACCCCTCCACTTT.

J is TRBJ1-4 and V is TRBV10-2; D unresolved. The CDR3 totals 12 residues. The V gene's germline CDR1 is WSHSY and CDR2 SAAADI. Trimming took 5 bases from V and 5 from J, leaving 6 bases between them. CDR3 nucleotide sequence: TGCGCCAGCAGTAGAGGGAATGAAAAACTGTTTTTT. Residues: CASSRGNEKLFF.

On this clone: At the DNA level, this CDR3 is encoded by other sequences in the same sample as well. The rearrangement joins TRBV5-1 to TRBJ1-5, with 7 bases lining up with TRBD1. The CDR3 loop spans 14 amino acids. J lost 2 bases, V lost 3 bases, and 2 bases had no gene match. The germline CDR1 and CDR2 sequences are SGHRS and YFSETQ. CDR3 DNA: TGCGCCAGCAGCTGGACAGGCGGCAATCAGCCCCAGCATTTT. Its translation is CASSWTGGNQPQHF.

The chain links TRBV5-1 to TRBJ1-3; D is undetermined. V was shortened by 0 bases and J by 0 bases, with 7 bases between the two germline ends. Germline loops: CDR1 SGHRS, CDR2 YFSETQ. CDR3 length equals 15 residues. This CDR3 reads CASSLEAGSGNTIYF. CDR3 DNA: TGCGCCAGCAGCTTGGAGGCGGGCTCTGGAAACACCATATATTTT.